The next 25 T cell receptor beta chains were all read from a single sample in a study of patients and donors after allogeneic stem cell transplantation. TCRdb processed the RT-PCR reads anew with MiXCR; each CDR3 protein has one entry. The sample has about a million distinct CDR3 sequences; about a sixth are singletons. The specimen was blood, either unsorted or a sorted T cell fraction (not recorded which). The source is a human donor who was either an allogeneic HSCT recipient or a stem cell or donor lymphocyte infusion donor (not recorded which). It is not recorded whose cells these are; they may come from a transplant donor.

The rearrangement uses TRBV3-1 and TRBJ1-2; D gene ambiguous. Germline assignment: CDR1 LGHDT and CDR2 YNNKEL (reference sequence). This CDR3 spans 14 amino acids. Trimming removed 4 bases at V and 7 bases at J, with 16 bases between. The DNA of the CDR3 is TGTGCCAGCAGCCCCGGACGGCGGGGAGGTGGCTACACCTTC. As protein: CASSPGRRGGGYTF.

The chain combines TRBV18 with TRBJ1-1, with D unclear. V was pared by 4 bases and J by 1 base, with 13 bases between. The germline V gene encodes CDR1 KGHSH and CDR2 LQKENI. CDR3 size: 15 residues. This chain's CDR3 is CASSLTAGGNTEAFF. The CDR3 bases are TGTGCCAGCTCACTTACGGCGGGAGGGAACACTGAAGCTTTCTTT.

The gene calls are TRBV20-1 and TRBJ2-1; D remains ambiguous. There are 14 residues in the CDR3. The germline gives CDR1 DFQATT, CDR2 SNEGSKA (reference sequence). The V and J ends lost 0 bases and 7 bases respectively, with 13 bases between them. The CDR3 protein is CSARDLQSLNEQFF. The CDR3 DNA reads as TGCAGTGCTAGAGATCTGCAGAGTTTGAATGAGCAGTTCTTC.

This clonotype was found a few times. The V call is TRBV10-3, the J call TRBJ2-1, with D uncertain. Germline CDR1 is ENHRY and CDR2 is SYGVKD. The V and J ends lost 2 bases and 0 bases respectively, with 8 bases between them. The length of the CDR3 is 15 residues. The CDR3 spells CAISEVGFSYNEQFF. The DNA of the CDR3 is TGTGCCATCAGTGAGGTCGGCTTCTCCTACAATGAGCAGTTCTTC.

This clonotype occurred many times. The V and J genes are TRBV12-3 or TRBV12-4 and TRBJ2-1; unclear D gene. The CDR3 consists of 15 residues. Trimming pared 6 bases from V and 0 bases from J, leaving 12 bases between. The CDR3 DNA follows: TGTGCCAGCAGCCGTACTATCCGCTCCTACAATGAGCAGTTCTTC. It specifies CASSRTIRSYNEQFF.

This clonotype was seen more than once but under ten times. The V gene is TRBV7-2, the J gene TRBJ2-3; 9 bases are a match to TRBD2. The CDR3 spans 16 residues. Trimming took 2 bases from V and 4 from J; bases not matched to a gene: 7. Looked up from germline, CDR1 is SGHTA and CDR2 is FQGNSA. The CDR3 region has the DNA TGTGCCAGCAGCTTACTAGCGGGGTGGGGCGCAGATACGCAGTATTTT. It yields the protein CASSLLAGWGADTQYF.

V and J are TRBV29-1 and TRBJ2-1, with a possible D match to TRBD1 (5 bases). Germline CDR1 reads SQVTM; CDR2 reads ANQGSEA. The V and J ends lost 6 bases and 13 bases respectively, with 22 bases between them. The CDR3 contains 13 residues. DNA for the CDR3: TGCAGCGTCAAACAAGGGGCCATTCCTTCCCAGTTCTTC. Translated: CSVKQGAIPSQFF.

The chain couples TRBV6-1 to TRBJ1-2; D possibly corresponds to TRBD1 (6 bases). Germline-derived CDR1 and CDR2 are MNHNS and SASEGT. V was cut by 5 bases and J by 6 bases, with 13 bases left in between. The CDR3 covers 13 residues. The CDR3 region has the DNA TGTGCCAGCAGTCGACAGGTGGAGGATGGCTACACCTTC. Amino acids: CASSRQVEDGYTF.

This clonotype came up a few times. The chain is built from TRBV20-1 and TRBJ1-1; tentatively, D is TRBD1 (6 bases). The CDR3 has 15 residues. With 0 bases removed from V and 0 bases from J, the gap between germline ends came to 11 bases. Germline lookup yields CDR1 DFQATT and CDR2 SNEGSKA (reference sequence). The CDR3 region is CSARDQGTLNTEAFF. The CDR3 coding sequence is TGCAGTGCTAGAGATCAGGGGACACTGAACACTGAAGCTTTCTTT.

This clonotype appeared a few times. The chain employs TRBV30 and TRBJ2-7, with D possibly TRBD2 on 5 matching bases. V dropped 0 bases and J dropped 2 bases, with 11 bases sitting between them. The CDR3 contains 14 residues. The germline V gene encodes CDR1 GTSNPN and CDR2 SVGIG (reference sequence). CDR3 nucleotide sequence: TGTGCCTGGAGTGTAGGGCGGGTGGCCTACGAGCAGTACTTC. As protein: CAWSVGRVAYEQYF.

This clonotype was detected only a few times. This rearrangement joins TRBV9 to TRBJ1-1, with 7 positions matching TRBD1. CDR3 length: 12 residues. CDR1 is SGDLS, CDR2 YYNGEE, per germline. V shed 3 bases, J shed 8 bases, and the junction held 4 bases outside the gene matches. The CDR3 sequence: CASSGTGREAFF. CDR3 DNA sequence: TGTGCCAGCAGCGGGACAGGAAGGGAAGCTTTCTTT.

The chain has TRBV7-8 and TRBJ1-1; tentative D call: TRBD1 (6 bases). Trimming pared 3 bases from V and 8 bases from J, leaving 13 bases between. Germline V lookup: CDR1 SGHVS, CDR2 FQNEAQ. The CDR3 has 13 residues. The CDR3 is CASSFEGGQEAFF. The CDR3 nucleotides read TGTGCCAGCAGCTTTGAGGGGGGACAAGAAGCTTTCTTT.

This chain joins TRBV14 and TRBJ2-7; 11 positions match TRBD2. Trimming took 1 base from V and 3 from J; bases not matched to a gene: 2. CDR1 SGHDN and CDR2 FVKESK come from the germline V gene. The CDR3 is 15 residues long. For the CDR3, the DNA is TGTGCCAGCAGCCAAGTAGGGACTAGCGGCTACGAGCAGTACTTC. It codes for CASSQVGTSGYEQYF. The whole variable domain, remainder taken from reference TRBV14 and TRBJ2-7, is EAGVTQFPSHSVIEKGQTVTLRCDPISGHDNLYWYRRVMGKEIKFLLHFVKESKQDESGMPNNRFLAERTGGTYSTLKVQPAELEDSGVYFCASSQVGTSGYEQYFGPGTRLTVT.

This clonotype occurred a few times. The chain has TRBV24-1 and TRBJ1-2; D might be TRBD1 (5 bases). Germline V gene sequence: CDR1 KGHDR, CDR2 SFDVKD. The germline V and J ends were trimmed by 4 bases and 2 bases, with 13 bases remaining between them. The CDR3 consists of 15 residues. The CDR3 coding sequence is TGTGCCACCAGTGACCCAGGGTCAGGGAACTATGGCTACACCTTC. Its protein product is CATSDPGSGNYGYTF.

Concerning this clonotype itself: This may be a read error, as it is one base from a much larger clone. This chain uses TRBV4-1 with TRBJ1-1; the D gene is possibly TRBD1 (5 bases). The CDR3 totals 14 residues. V was clipped by 2 bases and J by 0 bases, with 7 bases between them. The germline gives CDR1 MGHRA, CDR2 YSYEKL. This chain's CDR3 is CASSQLGVNTEAFF. The CDR3 DNA reads TGCGCCAGCAGCCAACTAGGGGTGAACACTGAAGCTTTCTTT.

Details on this clonotype: A read error may be the cause here, since a much bigger clone is one base away. The rearrangement links TRBV6-1 to TRBJ1-2; 7 bases map to TRBD1. CDR1 is MNHNS and CDR2 is SASEGT in the germline V gene. After removal of 4 bases from V and 8 bases from J, the junction contained 10 bases not matched to a gene. The CDR3 is 14 residues long. The CDR3 here is CASSGPDRAGGYTF. The CDR3 coding sequence is TGTGCCAGCAGTGGGCCCGACAGGGCCGGCGGCTACACCTTC.

The chain has TRBV7-9 and TRBJ2-1; the match to TRBD1 covers 8 bases. The germline CDR1 and CDR2 sequences are SEHNR and FQNEAQ (reference sequence). V was clipped by 3 bases and J by 7 bases; unmatched bases: 5. This CDR3 contains 14 residues. The CDR3 protein is CASSFGDRPNEQFF. In DNA, the CDR3 is TGTGCCAGCAGCTTTGGGGACAGGCCTAATGAGCAGTTCTTC.

The chain combines TRBV5-4 with TRBJ2-2; 8 bases map to TRBD1. J gave up 7 bases and V 3 bases, and 8 bases lay outside the gene matches. Germline CDR1 and CDR2: SGHNT and YYREEE (reference sequence). CDR3 length equals 15 residues. The CDR3: CASSSSDRGIGELFF. The CDR3, as DNA: TGTGCCAGCAGCTCGTCTGACAGGGGTATCGGGGAGCTGTTTTTT.

The V and J genes are TRBV27 and TRBJ1-2; perhaps TRBD1 as D (5 bases). The CDR3 sequence is 13 residues long. The germline V gene encodes CDR1 MNHEY and CDR2 SMNVEV (reference sequence). The ends were cut back, 2 bases at V and 7 bases at J, with 11 bases in the middle. CDR3 DNA: TGTGCCAGCAGTTTAAGGGGTTCCCTTGGCTACACCTTC. It is translated as CASSLRGSLGYTF.

This chain joins TRBV7-3 and TRBJ2-2, with a weak D call TRBD1 (5 bases). CDR1 and CDR2 from the germline V gene are SGHTA and FQGTGA. V shed 4 bases and J shed 5 bases, with 14 bases lying between them. The CDR3 is 15 residues long. CDR3 sequence: CASSSRASGTGELFF. In DNA, the CDR3 is TGTGCCAGCAGCTCCAGGGCTAGTGGTACCGGGGAGCTGTTTTTT.

This clonotype turned up a few times. The chain joins TRBV5-1 to TRBJ2-7, with 8 bases fitting TRBD1. With 0 bases clipped from V and 4 bases from J, the junction kept 6 bases outside the gene matches. Germline V CDR1 and CDR2: SGHRS, YFSETQ. The CDR3 spans 15 residues. The CDR3 loop reads CASSLDWTGMYEQYF. The DNA for the CDR3 is TGCGCCAGCAGCTTGGATTGGACAGGGATGTACGAGCAGTACTTC.

This clonotype has just a few counts. The J gene is TRBJ2-3, the V gene TRBV2, with D possibly matching TRBD1 (6 bases). CDR3 length: 14 residues. The germline V gene encodes CDR1 SNHLY and CDR2 FYNNEI. V lost 7 bases to trimming and J lost 2 bases, with 13 bases between them. CDR3 residues: CASTRGDITDTQYF. The DNA of the CDR3 is TGTGCCAGCACCCGAGGGGACATCACAGATACGCAGTATTTT.

CDR3 region: CASSGGISGGGSEQYF. CDR3 in DNA: TGTGCCAGCAGCGGGGGAATCAGCGGGGGAGGCTCCGAGCAGTACTTC. This chain links TRBV9 with TRBJ2-7, with TRBD2 matching 8 bases. The CDR3 is 16 amino acids. Germline CDR1 reads SGDLS; CDR2 reads YYNGEE. With 3 bases clipped from V and 6 bases from J, the junction kept 14 bases outside the gene matches.

This clonotype was seen a handful of times. J is TRBJ2-7 and V is TRBV4-1; perhaps TRBD2 as D (5 bases). The CDR3 contains 15 residues. V was pared by 2 bases and J by 0 bases, with 11 bases between. CDR1 and CDR2 from the germline V gene are MGHRA and YSYEKL. The CDR3 coding sequence is TGCGCCAGCAGCCAACTCGGGGAGAGCTCCTACGAGCAGTACTTC. Translating it yields CASSQLGESSYEQYF.

The chain is built from TRBV10-3 and TRBJ2-7; 8 nucleotides line up with TRBD2. The CDR3 contains 14 residues. In germline, CDR1 is ENHRY, CDR2 SYGVKD. V lost 10 bases and J lost 3; bases outside the gene matches: 11. CDR3 amino acids: CATTEGLVSYEQYF. The CDR3 nucleotides are TGTGCCACCACGGAGGGACTAGTGAGCTACGAGCAGTACTTC.